Below, 10 T cell receptor beta chains from the same sample are listed, as sequenced in a study of T cell responses to AZD1222 COVID-19 vaccine. TCRdb's table, derived via immunoSEQ multiplex PCR, lists solely in-frame clones and lacks some. The data show tens of thousands of clones, 70% to 90% seen once. Sequencing used peripheral blood, obtained on day 0 of AZD1222 vaccination. These receptors all stem from an adult in good health.

The chain links TRBV5-4 to TRBJ1-4, with 10 bases fitting TRBD1. The germline CDR1 and CDR2 sequences are SGHNT and YYREEE (reference sequence). The J segment lost 8 bases and the V segment lost 3 bases, leaving 7 bases of the junction unmatched. The CDR3 length is 15 residues. CDR3 amino acids: CASSSGQGGWEKLFF. As DNA, the CDR3 is TGTGCCAGCAGCTCAGGACAGGGGGGTTGGGAAAAACTGTTTTTT. The full variable domain, with the rest looked up from reference TRBV5-4 and TRBJ1-4, is ETGVTQSPTHLIKTRGQQVTLRCSSQSGHNTVSWYQQALGQGPQFIFQYYREEENGRGNFPPRFSGLQFPNYSSELNVNALELDDSALYLCASSSGQGGWEKLFFGSGTQLSVL.

V and J are TRBV16 and TRBJ1-3; 9 bases are shared with TRBD1. In germline, CDR1 is KGHSY, CDR2 FQNENV. The V and J ends lost 0 bases and 3 bases, in that order; junction bases with no gene match: 6. This CDR3 has 17 residues. Here the CDR3 DNA reads TGTGCCAGCAGCCAATCTTCGGGACAGGGTGATGGAAACACCATATATTTT. The encoded protein is CASSQSSGQGDGNTIYF.

The V call is TRBV18, the J call TRBJ1-6; the match to TRBD1 covers 8 bases. CDR1 is KGHSH and CDR2 is LQKENI in the germline V gene. The CDR3 covers 19 residues. V lost 3 bases, J lost 0 bases, and 10 bases stayed unmatched. The CDR3 DNA reads TGTGCCAGCTCACCCTCCGGGACAGGATCTTCCTCCTATAATTCACCCCTCCACTTT. It codes for CASSPSGTGSSSYNSPLHF.

J is TRBJ1-1 and V is TRBV19, with 8 bases that match TRBD1. Germline V gives CDR1 LNHDA, CDR2 SQIVND (reference sequence). V was pared by 4 bases and J by 1 base, with 17 bases of the junction left unmatched. The CDR3 sequence is 19 residues long. The CDR3 DNA is TGTGCCAGTAGTAAATCCCTCGGGACAGGCCGGCGGGAGAACACTGAAGCTTTCTTT. This encodes CASSKSLGTGRRENTEAFF.

This clone was seen once. The chain uses TRBV5-1 and TRBJ1-4; possibly TRBD1 for D (5 bases). The CDR3 loop spans 13 amino acids. Germline V gene data show CDR1 as SGHRS and CDR2 as YFSETQ. The ends were cut back, 5 bases at V and 8 bases at J, with 13 bases in the middle. This CDR3 reads CASRMGPSEKLFF. The CDR3 nucleotides read TGCGCCAGCAGAATGGGACCCTCAGAAAAACTGTTTTTT.

The rearrangement joins TRBV5-6 to TRBJ1-1; 7 bases are a match to TRBD1. The CDR3 covers 13 residues. CDR1 SGHDT and CDR2 YYEEEE come from the germline V gene. V gave up 4 bases and J gave up 10 bases; unmatched junction bases: 10. CDR3 protein: CASSILGTAGAFF. Written as DNA, the CDR3 is TGTGCCAGCAGCATACTCGGGACAGCAGGAGCTTTCTTT.

This clone has a handful of counts. The gene calls are TRBV3-1 (or the pseudogene TRBV3-2) and TRBJ2-7, with TRBD2 identical over 8 bases. Germline CDR1 is LGHDT and CDR2 is YNNKEL (reference sequence). V gave up 2 bases and J gave up 7 bases; unmatched junction bases: 4. The CDR3 runs to 13 residues. The CDR3 sequence is CASSQTLAGEQYF. The CDR3 DNA follows: TGTGCCAGCAGCCAAACTCTAGCGGGTGAGCAGTACTTC.

V usage is TRBV19 and J usage is TRBJ2-5; D not resolved. Germline CDR1 LNHDA, CDR2 SQIVND (reference sequence). V lost 3 bases, J lost 3 bases, and 8 bases lay in between. The CDR3 sequence is 13 residues long. The CDR3 region is CASSILTEETQYF. Here the CDR3 DNA reads TGTGCCAGTAGTATTTTGACGGAAGAGACCCAGTACTTC.

The chain uses TRBV5-5 and TRBJ2-3, with D perhaps matching TRBD1 or TRBD2 (6 bases each). This CDR3 contains 14 residues. V dropped 0 bases and J dropped 9 bases, with 14 bases sitting between them. Germline V gene sequence: CDR1 SGHKS, CDR2 YYEKEE (reference sequence). The CDR3 sequence: CASSLAREGGTQYF. The CDR3 DNA is TGTGCCAGCAGCTTGGCCAGAGAGGGGGGCACGCAGTATTTT.

This clone was picked up one time. The gene calls are TRBV13 and TRBJ1-2, with 7 bases lining up with TRBD1. The V gene end was trimmed by 2 bases and the J gene end by 0 bases; junction bases not matched to a gene: 15. The CDR3 extends over 19 amino acids. Per the germline V gene, CDR1 is PRHDT and CDR2 is FYEKMQ (reference sequence). CDR3 loop: CASSLLVDRVHSANYGYTF. CDR3 DNA: TGTGCCAGCAGCTTACTGGTCGACAGGGTCCATTCTGCTAACTATGGCTACACCTTC.